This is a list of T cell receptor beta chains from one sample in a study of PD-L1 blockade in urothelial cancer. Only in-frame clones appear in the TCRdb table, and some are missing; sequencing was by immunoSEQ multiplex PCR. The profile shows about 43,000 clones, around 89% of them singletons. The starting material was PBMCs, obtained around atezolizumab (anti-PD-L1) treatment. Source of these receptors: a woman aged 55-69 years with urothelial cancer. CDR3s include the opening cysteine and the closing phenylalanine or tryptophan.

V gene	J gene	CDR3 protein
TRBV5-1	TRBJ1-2	CASSLDGQGYGYTF
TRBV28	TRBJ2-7	CASGDRIYEQYF
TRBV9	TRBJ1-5	CASSGGDRPNQPQHF
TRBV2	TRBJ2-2	CASSEVRGNTGELFF
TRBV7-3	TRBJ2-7	CASSPGQHYEQYF
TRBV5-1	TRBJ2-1	CASSLAVYYNEQFF
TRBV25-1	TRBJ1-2	CASSANLPGQATYGYTF
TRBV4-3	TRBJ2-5	CASSQAASGGTQYF
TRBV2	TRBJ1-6	CASSELGAGSPLHF
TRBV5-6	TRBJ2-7	CASSSAGTTYEQYF
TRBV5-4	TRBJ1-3	CASSPEGSGNTIYF
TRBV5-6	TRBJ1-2	CASSLGLGSGANYGYTF
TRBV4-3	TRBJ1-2	CASSQGGFGTGIGYTF
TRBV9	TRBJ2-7	CASSEGQGSSYEQYF
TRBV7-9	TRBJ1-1	CASTEGTEAFF
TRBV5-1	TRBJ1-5	CASSPGEGSVGNQPQHF
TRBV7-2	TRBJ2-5	CASSSPAGGTIQETQYF
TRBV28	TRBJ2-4	CASSLVVPDIQYF
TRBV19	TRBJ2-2	CASSISANTGELFF
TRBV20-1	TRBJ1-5	CSVQGNQPQHF
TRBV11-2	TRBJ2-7	CASSLSSDRRAYPAEEQYF
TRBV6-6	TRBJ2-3	CASSPYSSTNTQYF
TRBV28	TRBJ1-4	CASSETETNEKLFF
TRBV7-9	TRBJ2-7	CASSSGVLLYVEQYF
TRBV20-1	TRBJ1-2	CSAMEAGGYTF
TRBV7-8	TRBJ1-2	CASSLSFGAGGYTF
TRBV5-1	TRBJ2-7	CASSFGRAIEQYF
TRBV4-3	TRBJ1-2	CASSQESRVVPSYGYTF
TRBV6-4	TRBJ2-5	CASSEGRGGKYQETQYF
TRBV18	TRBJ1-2	CASSPGGQVDGYTF
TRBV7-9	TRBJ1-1	CASSLRNTLAAFF
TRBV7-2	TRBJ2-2	CASSLEWAGANTGELFF
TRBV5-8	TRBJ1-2	CASSFEGGGGYTF
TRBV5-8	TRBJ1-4	CASSGTGTGNEKLFF
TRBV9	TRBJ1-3	CASSVSGDSGNTIYF
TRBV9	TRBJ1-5	CASSVSGGSNQPQHF
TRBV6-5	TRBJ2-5	CASSQTGIQETQYF
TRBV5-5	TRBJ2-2	CASSFYLLTTTGGELFF
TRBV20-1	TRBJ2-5	CSRQGAETQYF
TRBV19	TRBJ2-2	CASRLAGGANTGELFF
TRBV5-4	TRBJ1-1	CASSLSNRVNTEAFF
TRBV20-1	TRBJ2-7	CSATGSGEQYF
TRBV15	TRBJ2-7	CATSREGPYEQYF
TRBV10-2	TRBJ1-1	CASSAGTGRGSTEAFF
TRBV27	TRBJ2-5	CASRRPGLNEETQYF
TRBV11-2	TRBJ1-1	CASSRTGNTEAFF
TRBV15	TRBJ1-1	CATRTDSATEAFF
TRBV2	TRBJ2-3	CASRDPSGDPTDTQYF